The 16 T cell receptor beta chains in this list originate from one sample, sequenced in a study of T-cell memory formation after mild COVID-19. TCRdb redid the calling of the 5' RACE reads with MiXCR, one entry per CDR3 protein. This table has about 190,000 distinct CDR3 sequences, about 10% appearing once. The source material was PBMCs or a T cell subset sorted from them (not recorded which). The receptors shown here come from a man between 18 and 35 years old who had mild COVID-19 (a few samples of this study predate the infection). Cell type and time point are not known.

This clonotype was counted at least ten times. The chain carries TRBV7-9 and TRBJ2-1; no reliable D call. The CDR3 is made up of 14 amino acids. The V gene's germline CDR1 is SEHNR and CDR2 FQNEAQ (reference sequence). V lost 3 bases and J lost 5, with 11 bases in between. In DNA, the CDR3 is TGTGCCAGCAGCTTTTGGGGTTTGGACAATGAGCAGTTCTTC. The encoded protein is CASSFWGLDNEQFF.

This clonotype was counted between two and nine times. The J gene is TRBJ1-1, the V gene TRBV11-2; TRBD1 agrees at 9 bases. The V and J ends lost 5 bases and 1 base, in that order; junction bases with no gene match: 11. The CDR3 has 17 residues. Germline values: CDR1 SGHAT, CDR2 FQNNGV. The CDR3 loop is CASSPTAGGQGNTEAFF. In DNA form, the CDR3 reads TGTGCCAGCAGCCCGACAGCTGGGGGACAGGGGAACACTGAAGCTTTCTTT.

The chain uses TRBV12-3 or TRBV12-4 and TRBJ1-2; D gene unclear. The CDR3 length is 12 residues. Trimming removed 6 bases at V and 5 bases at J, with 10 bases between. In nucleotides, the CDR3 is TGTGCCAGCAGCCTACAGTGGTATGGCTACACCTTC. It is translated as CASSLQWYGYTF.

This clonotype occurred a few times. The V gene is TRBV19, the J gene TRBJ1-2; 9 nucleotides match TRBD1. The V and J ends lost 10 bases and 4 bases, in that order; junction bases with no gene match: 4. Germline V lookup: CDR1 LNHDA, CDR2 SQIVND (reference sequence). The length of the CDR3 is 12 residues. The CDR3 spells CATEGQGYGYTF. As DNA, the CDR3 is TGTGCCACCGAGGGACAGGGCTATGGCTACACCTTC.

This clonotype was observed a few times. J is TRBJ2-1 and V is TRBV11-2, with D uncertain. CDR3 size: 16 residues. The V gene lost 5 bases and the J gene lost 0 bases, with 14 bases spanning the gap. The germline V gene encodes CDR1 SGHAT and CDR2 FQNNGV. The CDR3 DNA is TGTGCCAGCAGCACCGCCGCGGCCAGCTCCTACAATGAGCAGTTCTTC. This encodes CASSTAAASSYNEQFF.

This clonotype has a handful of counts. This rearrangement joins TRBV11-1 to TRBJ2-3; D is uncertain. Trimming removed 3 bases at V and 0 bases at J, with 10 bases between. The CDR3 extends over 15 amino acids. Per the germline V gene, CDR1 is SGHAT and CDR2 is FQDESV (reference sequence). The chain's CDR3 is CASSFGRPSTDTQYF. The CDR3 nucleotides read TGTGCCAGCAGCTTCGGGCGGCCTAGCACAGATACGCAGTATTTT. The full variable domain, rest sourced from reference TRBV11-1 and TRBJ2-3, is EAEVAQSPRYKITEKSQAVAFWCDPISGHATLYWYRQILGQGPELLVQFQDESVVDDSQLPKDRFSAERLKGVDSTLKIQPAELGDSAMYLCASSFGRPSTDTQYFGPGTRLTVL.

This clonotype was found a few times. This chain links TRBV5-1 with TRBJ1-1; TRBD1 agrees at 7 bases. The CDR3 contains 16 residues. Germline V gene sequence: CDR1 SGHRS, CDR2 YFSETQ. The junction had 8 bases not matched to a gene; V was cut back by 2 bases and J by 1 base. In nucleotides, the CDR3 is TGCGCCAGCAGCTTTGTGACAGGGCTACCGAACACTGAAGCTTTCTTT. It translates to CASSFVTGLPNTEAFF.

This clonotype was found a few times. CDR3 sequence: CASSYGPRSGNTIYF. In DNA, the CDR3 is TGTGCCAGCAGTTACGGGCCTCGCTCTGGAAACACCATATATTTT. The J gene is TRBJ1-3, the V gene TRBV6-5, with D hard to call. Germline V gene data show CDR1 as MNHEY and CDR2 as SVGAGI. Trimming stripped 2 bases from V and 0 bases from J, with 8 bases between. There are 15 residues in the CDR3.

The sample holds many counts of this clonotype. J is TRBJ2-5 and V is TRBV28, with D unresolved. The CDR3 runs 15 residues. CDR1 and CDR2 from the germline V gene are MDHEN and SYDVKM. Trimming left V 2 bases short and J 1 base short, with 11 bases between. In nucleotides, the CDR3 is TGTGCCAGCAGTTTAGGTCTCCTCCTCCAAGAGACCCAGTACTTC. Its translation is CASSLGLLLQETQYF.

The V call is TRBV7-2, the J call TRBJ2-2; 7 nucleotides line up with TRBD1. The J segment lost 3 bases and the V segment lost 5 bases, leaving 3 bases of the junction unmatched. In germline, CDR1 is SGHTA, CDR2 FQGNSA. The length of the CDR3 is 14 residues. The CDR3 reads CASSTGQHTGELFF. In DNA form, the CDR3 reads TGTGCCAGCAGCACGGGACAGCACACCGGGGAGCTGTTTTTT.

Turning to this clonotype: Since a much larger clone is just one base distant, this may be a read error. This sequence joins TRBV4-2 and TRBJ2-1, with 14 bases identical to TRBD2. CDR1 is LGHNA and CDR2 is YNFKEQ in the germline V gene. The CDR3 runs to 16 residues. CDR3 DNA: TGTTCCAGCAGCCCGGTGACTAGCGGGGGGGCGAATGAGCAGTTCTTC. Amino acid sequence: CSSSPVTSGGANEQFF.

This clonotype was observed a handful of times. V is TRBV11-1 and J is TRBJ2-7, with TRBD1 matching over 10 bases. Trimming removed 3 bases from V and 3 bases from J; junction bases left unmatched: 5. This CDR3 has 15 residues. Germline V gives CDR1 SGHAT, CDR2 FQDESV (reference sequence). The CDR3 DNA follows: TGTGCCAGCAGCTTGGACAGGGGGAAGGTCTACGAGCAGTACTTC. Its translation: CASSLDRGKVYEQYF.

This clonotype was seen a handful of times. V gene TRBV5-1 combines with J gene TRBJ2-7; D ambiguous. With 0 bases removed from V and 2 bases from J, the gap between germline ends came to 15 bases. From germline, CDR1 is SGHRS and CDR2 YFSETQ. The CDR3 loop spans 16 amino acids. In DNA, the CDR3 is TGCGCCAGCAGCTTGGCCGGCCAGGAACCCCCCTACGAGCAGTACTTC. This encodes CASSLAGQEPPYEQYF.

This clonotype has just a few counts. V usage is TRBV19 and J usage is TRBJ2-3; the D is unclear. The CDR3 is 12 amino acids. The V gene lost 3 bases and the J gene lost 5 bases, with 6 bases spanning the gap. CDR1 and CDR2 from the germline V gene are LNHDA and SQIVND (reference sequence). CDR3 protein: CASSMIEDTQYF. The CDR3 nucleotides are TGTGCCAGTAGTATGATAGAAGATACGCAGTATTTT.

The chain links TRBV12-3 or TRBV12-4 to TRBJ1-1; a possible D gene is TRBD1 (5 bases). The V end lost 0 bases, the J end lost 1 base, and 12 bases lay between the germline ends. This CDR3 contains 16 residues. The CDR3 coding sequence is TGTGCCAGCAGTTTAGCGCGGGGCAGTGCGAACACTGAAGCTTTCTTT. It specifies CASSLARGSANTEAFF.

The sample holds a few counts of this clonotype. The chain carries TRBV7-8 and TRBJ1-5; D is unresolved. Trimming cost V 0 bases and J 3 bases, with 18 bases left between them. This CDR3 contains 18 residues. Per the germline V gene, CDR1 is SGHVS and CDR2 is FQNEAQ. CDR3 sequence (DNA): TGTGCCAGCAGCTTAGCCCCGGGAGGTCCTATTGACAATCAGCCCCAGCATTTT. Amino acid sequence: CASSLAPGGPIDNQPQHF.